These 25 T cell receptor beta chains share one sample of origin, sequenced in a study of T cell clonality in common variable immunodeficiency. Sequencing used immunoSEQ multiplex PCR; TCRdb keeps in-frame clones, though not all of them. Captured here are 25,000 to 35,000 clones, none seen once; the top ten comprise 3.8%. Sequencing was done on a sample of peripheral blood mononuclear cells. Source of these receptors: a person aged 18 to 70 in good health.

This clone has at least ten counts. The read ends 3 residues shy of where the CDR3 ends; the end is completed using the germline J gene. The chain carries TRBV20-1 and TRBJ2-7; 8 bases fit TRBD2. CDR1 is DFQATT and CDR2 is SNEGSKA in the germline V gene (reference sequence). The CDR3 loop spans 15 amino acids. V dropped 2 bases and J dropped 2; count of bases not matched to a gene: 8. CDR3 amino acids: CSARIPKLAAYEQYF. Partial CDR3 DNA: TGCAGTGCTAGAATTCCAAAACTAGCGGCCTACGAG.

Many counts were recorded for this clone. The read ends 3 residues shy of where the CDR3 ends; the end is completed using the germline J gene. This chain joins TRBV4-1 and TRBJ2-2; TRBD2 is a possible D gene (7 bases). Germline V gene lookup returns CDR1 MGHRA and CDR2 YSYEKL. There are 17 residues in the CDR3. The CDR3 DNA, read in part, is TGCGCCAGCAGCCAACCTTCGGGGTTACGGGGGGCCAACGTG. Protein product: CASSQPSGLRGANV. The full CDR3 sequence reads CASSQPSGLRGANVLFF.

In its sample, this clone was seen many times. The CDR3 end lies 3 residues beyond the end of the read and is filled in from the germline J gene. The genes are TRBV18 and TRBJ1-2, with 8 nucleotides matching TRBD1. Per germline, CDR1 KGHSH and CDR2 LQKENI. The V gene end was trimmed by 2 bases and the J gene end by 4 bases; junction bases not matched to a gene: 9. This CDR3 contains 16 residues. The sequenced part of the CDR3 DNA is TGTGCCAGCTCACCATCCGGACAGGGTAATACCTATGGC. This gives the protein CASSPSGQGNTYG. The whole CDR3 reads CASSPSGQGNTYGYTF.

This clone showed up many times. The sequenced fragment ends 3 residues before the CDR3 boundary, so the rest is inferred from the germline J gene. This chain connects TRBV6-1 to TRBJ1-4; D is perhaps TRBD1 (6 bases). V gave up 4 bases and J gave up 8 bases, with 14 bases separating them. CDR3 length: 14 amino acids. Looked up from germline, CDR1 is MNHNS and CDR2 is SASEGT. Incomplete CDR3 DNA: TGTGCCAGCAGTGTCGGACAGTTTGGCGAAAAA. Translating it yields CASSVGQFGEK. The CDR3, in full, reads CASSVGQFGEKLFF.

This clone was detected many times. The CDR3 end lies 3 residues beyond the end of the read and is filled in from the germline J gene. The gene calls are TRBV2 and TRBJ2-5, with D perhaps matching TRBD2 (6 bases). Germline loops: CDR1 SNHLY, CDR2 FYNNEI. CDR3 length equals 14 residues. V gave up 4 bases and J gave up 5 bases, with 14 bases separating them. CDR3 region: CASSGASARETQYF. Incomplete CDR3 DNA: TGTGCCAGCAGTGGGGCTAGCGCACGGGAGACC.

As regards this clone: The observed sequence ends 3 residues before the CDR3 terminus, with the missing tail filled in from the germline J gene. The chain uses TRBV7-8 and TRBJ1-1; TRBD1 matches at 8 bases. Germline lookup yields CDR1 SGHVS and CDR2 FQNEAQ. The CDR3 length is 13 residues. Incomplete CDR3 DNA: TGTGCCAGCAGCCCGACAGGGGCCTACGAG. This codes for CASSPTGAYE. The full CDR3 reads CASSPTGAYEAFF.

This clone was counted at least ten times. The CDR3 end lies 3 residues beyond the end of the read and is filled in from the germline J gene. Other nucleotide sequences from this sample produce the same CDR3. V gene TRBV7-3 combines with J gene TRBJ2-3; the match to TRBD2 covers 8 bases. The CDR3 covers 17 residues. V trimming: 5 bases; J trimming: 5 bases; junction bases outside the gene matches: 15. In germline, CDR1 is SGHTA, CDR2 FQGTGA. CDR3 residues: CASSPLTRSGGGDTQYF. The covered CDR3 bases are TGTGCCAGCAGCCCCCTGACGAGGAGCGGGGGAGGAGATACG. The entire variable domain, with the rest obtained from reference TRBV7-3 and TRBJ2-3, is as follows: GAGVSQTPSNKVTEKGKYVELRCDPISGHTALYWYRQSLGQGPEFLIYFQGTGAADDSGLPNDRFFAVRPEGSVSTLKIQRTERGDSAVYLCASSPLTRSGGGDTQYFGPGTRLTVL.

This clone was found many times. The read terminates 3 residues before the CDR3 end, so the remaining end is supplied by the germline J gene. This sequence joins TRBV20-1 and TRBJ2-3; a possible D gene is TRBD1 (5 bases). V was trimmed by 0 bases and J by 2 bases, leaving 9 bases between them. The CDR3 totals 14 residues. From germline, CDR1 is DFQATT and CDR2 SNEGSKA (reference sequence). Incomplete CDR3 DNA: TGCAGTGCTAGAGATCCAGGGCCCACAGATACG. Protein product: CSARDPGPTDT. In full, the CDR3 reads CSARDPGPTDTQYF.

This clone was picked up many times. The read finishes 3 residues shy of the CDR3 end, and the germline J gene is used to complete it. The V call is TRBV20-1, the J call TRBJ1-1; 8 bases line up with TRBD1. V lost 6 bases and J lost 1; bases outside the gene matches: 16. Germline CDR1 and CDR2: DFQATT and SNEGSKA (reference sequence). This CDR3 has 17 amino acids. CDR3 DNA (partial): TGCAGTGCGCCCCTGCTCTTGACAGGGGACCCGAACACTGAA. Its protein product is CSAPLLLTGDPNTE. The whole CDR3 reads CSAPLLLTGDPNTEAFF.

This clone was observed a few times. Read coverage stops 3 residues before the CDR3 terminus; the germline J gene supplies the remainder. The gene calls are TRBV6-2 or TRBV6-3 and TRBJ1-2; D is uncertain. Germline CDR1 and CDR2: MNHEY and SVGEGT. The CDR3 is 12 amino acids. CDR3 DNA, as far as it was read: TGTGCCAGCAAAGAGTCTGGCAATGAC. Translating it yields CASKESGND. The complete CDR3 protein is CASKESGNDYTF.

This clone was observed a few times. With only one base between it and a far larger clone, this is likely a read error. The read gets to within 3 residues of the CDR3 end, and the germline J gene fills in the rest. The chain carries TRBV30 and TRBJ1-2, with D unclear. The V gene's germline CDR1 is GTSNPN and CDR2 SVGIG (reference sequence). The CDR3 has 11 residues. The covered CDR3 bases are TGTGCCTGGGCAGCAACTATGAGC. Protein sequence: CAWAATMS. The whole CDR3 protein is CAWAATMSYTF.

At least ten counts were recorded for this clone. The CDR3 goes on 3 residues after the read ends, and that part is filled in from the germline J gene. V usage is TRBV6-2 or TRBV6-3 and J usage is TRBJ2-3, with 11 bases that match TRBD2. Trimming at V came to 2 bases and at J to 0 bases, leaving 4 bases not matched to a gene. This CDR3 comprises 17 residues. Germline V gene lookup returns CDR1 MNHEY and CDR2 SVGEGT. The CDR3 protein is CASSYETSGASTDTQYF. CDR3 DNA (partial): TGTGCCAGCAGTTACGAGACTAGCGGGGCAAGCACAGATACG.

This clone was found many times. The DNA ends 3 residues before the CDR3 does, and the rest of the CDR3 is filled in from the germline J gene. This sequence joins TRBV20-1 and TRBJ2-7, with 8 nucleotides matching TRBD1. Germline V gene sequence: CDR1 DFQATT, CDR2 SNEGSKA (reference sequence). With 6 bases clipped from V and 2 bases from J, the junction kept 12 bases outside the gene matches. The CDR3 has 15 amino acids. CDR3 region: CSAERPRQGTYEQYF. The covered CDR3 bases are TGCAGTGCGGAGAGACCGAGACAGGGGACCTACGAG.

Many counts were recorded for this clone. The observed sequence ends 3 residues before the CDR3 terminus, with the missing tail filled in from the germline J gene. V usage is TRBV7-6 and J usage is TRBJ1-3; tentatively, D is TRBD1 (6 bases). The germline gives CDR1 SGHVS, CDR2 FNYEAQ. This CDR3 has 15 amino acids. V was shortened by 5 bases and J by 2 bases, with 13 bases between the two germline ends. The CDR3 region is CASSPQDRAGNTIYF. The covered CDR3 bases are TGTGCCAGCAGCCCCCAGGACAGAGCTGGAAACACC.

The table lists this clone with many counts. The CDR3 end is not reached by the read, which stops 3 residues before it; the germline J gene fills it in. The V gene is TRBV4-2, the J gene TRBJ1-5; 7 positions match TRBD1. Germline CDR1 is LGHNA and CDR2 is YNFKEQ. Germline trimming cut 3 bases from V and 1 base from J; bases unmatched to any gene: 3. CDR3 length: 15 amino acids. The CDR3 loop is CASSQTTGSNQPQHF. The CDR3 bases that were read are TGTGCCAGCAGCCAGACGACAGGGAGCAATCAGCCC.

A word on this clone: A much more abundant neighbour one base away suggests this may be a read error. The read ends 3 residues early relative to the CDR3; the germline J gene fills the gap. The chain combines TRBV5-1 with TRBJ1-2; 10 nucleotides line up with TRBD1. Germline CDR1 reads SGHRS; CDR2 reads YFSETQ. The CDR3 sequence is 16 residues long. The covered CDR3 bases are TGCGCCAGCAGCTACGGGACAGGGGTGGATGTCTATGAC. Its translation: CASSYGTGVDVYD. The whole CDR3 protein reads CASSYGTGVDVYDYTF.

This clone was found many times. From the germline J gene comes the end of the CDR3, since the read stops 3 residues before it. V gene TRBV14 combines with J gene TRBJ2-7, with D possibly being TRBD2 (5 bases). CDR1 SGHDN and CDR2 FVKESK come from the germline V gene. Trimming removed 3 bases from V and 4 bases from J, with 7 bases in between. The CDR3 is made up of 12 amino acids. The CDR3 reads CASSQDSYEQYF. The part of the CDR3 DNA that was read is TGTGCCAGCAGCCAGGACTCATACGAG.

This clone was seen at least ten times. Sequencing ends 3 residues short of the CDR3 end; the germline J gene provides the rest. This chain links TRBV11-3 with TRBJ1-1; possibly TRBD1 for D (5 bases). This CDR3 has 14 amino acids. Looked up from germline, CDR1 is SGHNT and CDR2 is YENEEA. Here the CDR3 reads CASPPLGHLSLAFF. The CDR3 DNA, read in part, is TGTGCCAGCCCCCCCCTTGGACACCTCTCTTTA.

This clone appeared many times. The DNA ends 3 residues before the CDR3 does, and the rest of the CDR3 is filled in from the germline J gene. This chain connects TRBV11-2 to TRBJ1-3; D remains unclear. CDR1 is SGHAT and CDR2 is FQNNGV in the germline V gene. V dropped 5 bases and J dropped 1 base, with 9 bases sitting between them. The CDR3 spans 14 residues. Partial CDR3 DNA: TGTGCCAGCAGCCAGGCGAGTTCTGGAAACACC. This codes for CASSQASSGNT. The entire CDR3 sequence reads CASSQASSGNTIYF. The complete variable domain, with remaining parts taken from reference TRBV11-2 and TRBJ1-3, reads EAGVAQSPRYKIIEKRQSVAFWCNPISGHATLYWYQQILGQGPKLLIQFQNNGVVDDSQLPKDRFSAERLKGVDSTLKIQPAKLEDSAVYLCASSQASSGNTIYFGEGSWLTVV.

This clone came up many times. The read ends 3 residues early relative to the CDR3; the germline J gene fills the gap. The chain employs TRBV19 and TRBJ1-1; D is perhaps TRBD1 (6 bases). Trimming took 6 bases from V and 4 from J, leaving 15 bases between them. Germline CDR1 is LNHDA and CDR2 is SQIVND (reference sequence). The CDR3 runs to 14 residues. The CDR3 here is CASSSSRGSTEAFF. The covered CDR3 bases are TGTGCCAGTAGCTCCAGCAGGGGAAGCACTGAA.

This clone showed up many times. From the germline J gene comes the end of the CDR3, since the read stops 3 residues before it. V is TRBV20-1 and J is TRBJ1-6; tentative D call: TRBD1 (6 bases). V dropped 5 bases and J dropped 7 bases, with 18 bases sitting between them. The CDR3 contains 15 residues. Looked up from germline, CDR1 is DFQATT and CDR2 is SNEGSKA (reference sequence). The DNA read from the CDR3 is TGCAGTGCTCCAGGGGCTACCCTGGGAAATTCACCC. Residues: CSAPGATLGNSP. Given in full, the CDR3 is CSAPGATLGNSPLHF.

This clone appeared many times. The CDR3 is cut off 3 residues early in the read; its end comes from the germline J gene. The J gene is TRBJ2-1, the V gene TRBV10-1; D may be TRBD2 (6 bases). Germline V lookup: CDR1 WNHNN, CDR2 SYGVQD (reference sequence). CDR3 length equals 15 residues. V dropped 2 bases and J dropped 9 bases, with 17 bases sitting between them. CDR3 region: CASSEATSLWGEQFF. The CDR3 bases that were read are TGCGCCAGCAGTGAGGCCACTAGCTTATGGGGTGAG.

On this clone: Relative to the germline gene, one junction end is altered; a read error may explain this. The CDR3 end falls 3 residues outside the read, so it is completed with the germline J gene. This specimen includes other DNA sequences encoding the same CDR3. V is TRBV7-9 and J is TRBJ1-3, with D possibly being TRBD1 (5 bases). Germline values: CDR1 SEHNR, CDR2 FQNEAQ (reference sequence). The CDR3 is 15 residues long. The sequenced CDR3 bases are TGTGCCAGCAGCTCCGACAGAGAGGGTGTCCACACA. Encoded protein: CASSSDREGVHT. The CDR3 in full is CASSSDREGVHTIYF.

This clone appeared many times. The read ends 3 residues early relative to the CDR3; the germline J gene fills the gap. The chain uses TRBV11-2 and TRBJ2-1; D gene uncertain. Germline values: CDR1 SGHAT, CDR2 FQNNGV. The CDR3 totals 13 residues. The V gene lost 1 base and the J gene lost 9 bases, with 10 bases spanning the gap. The CDR3 bases that were read are TGTGCCAGCAGCTTAGGGAGATCGGGTGAG. This sequence encodes CASSLGRSGE. The full CDR3 reads CASSLGRSGEQFF.

This clone qualifies as medium-sized. This chain's CDR3 is CASSFGLPEQYF. CDR3 bases read: TGTGCCAGCAGCTTTGGACTGCCCGAG. The chain joins TRBV11-2 to TRBJ2-7; TRBD2 is a possible D gene (5 bases). The read ends 3 residues early relative to the CDR3; the germline J gene fills the gap. V gave up 3 bases and J gave up 6 bases, with 9 bases separating them. Germline CDR1 is SGHAT and CDR2 is FQNNGV. The CDR3 totals 12 residues.